Below, one T cell receptor (beta chain) is given with its context. Antigen unknown. CD45RO/CCR7/CD25/CD127/CD95/CD27 staining was used to isolate CD4+ naive, central memory, regulatory and stem cell-like memory cells by sorting. Expressed TCRB transcripts were sequenced because the entire RNA isolate underwent reverse transcription. Sequencing used immunoSEQ multiplex PCR; TCRdb keeps in-frame clones, though not all of them. The data show hundreds of thousands of clones, 15% seen once. This sample was included in a study of beta chain features in type 1 diabetes. Study-wide results and caveats: The study found moderately but significantly shorter TCRB CDR3s in all four CD4+ subsets of Type 1 diabetes patients. High-TCR-expressing cells could be over-represented by cDNA sequencing. It was not settled here whether HLA type affects TCRB rearrangement.

With V trimmed by 1 base and J by 6 bases, 7 bases remained unmatched. This CDR3 region has 18 residues. The germline V gene has CDR1 SGHAT and CDR2 FQNNGV. The receptor's source is a man aged 18 to 30 with type 1 diabetes. The sample consisted of naive CD4+ T cells from blood. The chain employs TRBV11-2 and TRBJ2-1, with TRBD2 matching 15 bases. The CDR3 reads CASSLGLGTSGRINEQFF. CDR3 in DNA: TGTGCCAGCAGCTTAGGCCTTGGGACTAGCGGGAGGATCAATGAGCAGTTCTTC.